Here is one T cell receptor (beta chain) with its context. This sample is drawn from a study of shared T cell receptors in the human thymus. Generated by immunoSEQ multiplex PCR, the TCRdb table keeps only in-frame clones and is missing some. The sample has fewer than 700,000 clones, around 89% seen once. V shed 5 bases, J shed 3 bases, and the junction held 4 bases outside the gene matches. The CDR3 is 14 residues long. CDR1 is MNHNY, CDR2 SVGAGI, per germline (reference sequence). This sample was shared with a second study, whose subject was human thymus T cells. As that study records: Related research described strongly overlapping thymic repertoires in unrelated people.

This TCR was recovered from a boy younger than two with a congenital heart defect. The sample was thymocytes. The chain employs TRBV6-6 and TRBJ1-5; TRBD1 aligns across 7 bases. The CDR3 sequence is CASSTGVDNQPQHF. CDR3 bases: TGTGCCAGCAGTACAGGGGTGGACAATCAGCCCCAGCATTTT.